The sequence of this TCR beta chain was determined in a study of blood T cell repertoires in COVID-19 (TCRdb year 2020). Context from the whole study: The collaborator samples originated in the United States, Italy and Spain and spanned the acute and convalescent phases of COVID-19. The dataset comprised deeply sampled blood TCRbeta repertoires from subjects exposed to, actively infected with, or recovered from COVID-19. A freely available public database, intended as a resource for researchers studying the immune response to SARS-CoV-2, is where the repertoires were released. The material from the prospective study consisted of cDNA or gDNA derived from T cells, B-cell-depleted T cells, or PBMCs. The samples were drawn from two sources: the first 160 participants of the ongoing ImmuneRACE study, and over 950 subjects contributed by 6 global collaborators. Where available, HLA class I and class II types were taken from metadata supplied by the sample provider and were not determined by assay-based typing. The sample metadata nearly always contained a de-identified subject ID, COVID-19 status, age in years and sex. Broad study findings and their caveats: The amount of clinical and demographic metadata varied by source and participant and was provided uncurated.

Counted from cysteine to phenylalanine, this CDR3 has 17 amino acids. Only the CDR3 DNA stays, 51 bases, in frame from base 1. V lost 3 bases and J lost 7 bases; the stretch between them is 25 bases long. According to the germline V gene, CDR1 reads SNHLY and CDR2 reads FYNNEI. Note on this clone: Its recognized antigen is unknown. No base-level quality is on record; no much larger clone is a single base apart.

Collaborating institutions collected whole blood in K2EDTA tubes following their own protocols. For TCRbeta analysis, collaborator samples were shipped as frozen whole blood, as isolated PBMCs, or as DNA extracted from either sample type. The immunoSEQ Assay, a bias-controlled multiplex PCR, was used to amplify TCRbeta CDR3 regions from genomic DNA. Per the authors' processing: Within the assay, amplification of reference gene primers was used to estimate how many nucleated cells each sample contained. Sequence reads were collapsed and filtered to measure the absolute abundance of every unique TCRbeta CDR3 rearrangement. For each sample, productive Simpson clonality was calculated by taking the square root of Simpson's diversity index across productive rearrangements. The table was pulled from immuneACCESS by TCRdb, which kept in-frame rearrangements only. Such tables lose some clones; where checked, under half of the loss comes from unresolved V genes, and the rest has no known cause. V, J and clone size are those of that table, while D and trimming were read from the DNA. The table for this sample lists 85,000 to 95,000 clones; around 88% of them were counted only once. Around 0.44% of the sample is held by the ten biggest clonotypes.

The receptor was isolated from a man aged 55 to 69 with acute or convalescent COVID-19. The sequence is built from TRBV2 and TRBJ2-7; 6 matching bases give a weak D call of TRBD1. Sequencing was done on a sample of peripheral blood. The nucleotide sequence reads TGTGCCAGCAGTGATAGCCTTCGGACAGTGGACCCTAGGGAGCAGTACTTC. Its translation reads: CASSDSLRTVDPREQYF.